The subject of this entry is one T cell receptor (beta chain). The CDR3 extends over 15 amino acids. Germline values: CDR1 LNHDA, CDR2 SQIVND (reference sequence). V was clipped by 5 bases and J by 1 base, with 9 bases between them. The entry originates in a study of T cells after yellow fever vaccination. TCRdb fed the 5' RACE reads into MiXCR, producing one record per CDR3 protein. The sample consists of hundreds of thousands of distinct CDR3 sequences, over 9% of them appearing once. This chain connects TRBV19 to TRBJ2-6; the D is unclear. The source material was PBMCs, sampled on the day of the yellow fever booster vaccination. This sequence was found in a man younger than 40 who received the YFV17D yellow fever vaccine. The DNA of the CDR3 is TGTGCCAGTAGTGTCAGTACTTCTGGGGCCAACGTCCTGACTTTC. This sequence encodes CASSVSTSGANVLTF.